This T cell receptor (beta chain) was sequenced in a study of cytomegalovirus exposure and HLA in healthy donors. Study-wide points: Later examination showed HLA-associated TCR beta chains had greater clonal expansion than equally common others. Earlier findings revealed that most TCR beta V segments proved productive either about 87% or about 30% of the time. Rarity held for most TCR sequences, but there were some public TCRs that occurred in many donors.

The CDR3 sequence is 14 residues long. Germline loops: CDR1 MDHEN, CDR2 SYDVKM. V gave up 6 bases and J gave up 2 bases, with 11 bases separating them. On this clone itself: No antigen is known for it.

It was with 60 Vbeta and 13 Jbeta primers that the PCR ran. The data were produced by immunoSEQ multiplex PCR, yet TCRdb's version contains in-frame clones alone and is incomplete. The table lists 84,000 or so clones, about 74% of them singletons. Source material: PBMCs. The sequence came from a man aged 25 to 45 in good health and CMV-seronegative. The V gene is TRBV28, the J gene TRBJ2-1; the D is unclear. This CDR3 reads CASRAPLAYNEQFF. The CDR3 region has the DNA TGTGCCAGCAGAGCTCCCCTAGCCTACAATGAGCAGTTCTTC. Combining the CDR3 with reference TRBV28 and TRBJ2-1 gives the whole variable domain DVKVTQSSRYLVKRTGEKVFLECVQDMDHENMFWYRQDPGLGLRLIYFSYDVKMKEKGDIPEGYSVSREKKERFSLILESASTNQTSMYLCASRAPLAYNEQFFGPGTRLTVL.